Below are 8 T cell receptor beta chains sequenced from a single sample in a study of blood T cell repertoires in COVID-19. Produced via immunoSEQ multiplex PCR; TCRdb's table is partial and in-frame only. This sample has about 150,000 clones, with about 79% found just once. Sequences were obtained from peripheral blood. These receptors all come from a woman aged 60 to 75 with acute or convalescent COVID-19.

The J gene is TRBJ1-2, the V gene TRBV7-3; weak D call: TRBD1 (6 bases). The V end was cut by 1 base, the J end by 4 bases, with 10 bases between. This CDR3 comprises 14 residues. The germline CDR1 and CDR2 sequences are SGHTA and FQGTGA. The CDR3 DNA reads TGTGCCAGCAGCTTAAACAGGGTCGGCTATGGCTACACCTTC. Its protein is CASSLNRVGYGYTF.

The chain has TRBV5-1 and TRBJ2-7; D is uncertain. From germline, CDR1 is SGHRS and CDR2 YFSETQ. The CDR3 is made up of 14 amino acids. V lost 2 bases and J 2 bases, leaving 11 bases between the germline ends. In DNA form, the CDR3 reads TGCGCCAGCAGCTTTAGAGGTCTCCCCTACGAGCAGTACTTC. It codes for CASSFRGLPYEQYF.

This chain connects TRBV4-1 to TRBJ1-6; D is perhaps TRBD1 (5 bases). Germline V lookup: CDR1 MGHRA, CDR2 YSYEKL. Between the trimmed V and J ends, which lost 6 bases and 7 bases, there was a span of 19 bases. The CDR3 contains 16 residues. The CDR3 here is CASRTVTRQWNSPLHF. As DNA, the CDR3 is TGCGCCAGCAGAACTGTAACCCGACAGTGGAATTCACCCCTCCACTTT.

This rearrangement joins TRBV7-8 to TRBJ1-1; 8 bases line up with TRBD1. Germline trimming cut 5 bases from V and 2 bases from J; bases unmatched to any gene: 7. Germline CDR1 SGHVS, CDR2 FQNEAQ. This CDR3 contains 15 residues. The CDR3 nucleotides read TGTGCCAGCAGCGTATGGACAGGGCTTAACACTGAAGCTTTCTTT. This gives the protein CASSVWTGLNTEAFF.

The chain has TRBV5-6 and TRBJ2-5, with 8 bases matching TRBD1. From germline, CDR1 is SGHDT and CDR2 YYEEEE. The CDR3 covers 16 residues. Trimming cost V 3 bases and J 4 bases; bases outside gene matches: 11. The CDR3 protein is CASSSIQGAQRETQYF. The CDR3 DNA reads TGTGCCAGCAGCTCCATCCAGGGGGCGCAGAGAGAGACCCAGTACTTC.

The chain joins TRBV6-5 to TRBJ2-2; D is perhaps TRBD1 (5 bases). This CDR3 spans 15 amino acids. Germline-derived CDR1 and CDR2 are MNHEY and SVGAGI. V lost 4 bases and J 2 bases, leaving 11 bases between the germline ends. The CDR3 DNA follows: TGTGCCAGCAGTTTATATCAGGGTAACACCGGGGAGCTGTTTTTT. This sequence encodes CASSLYQGNTGELFF.

This clone was detected once. The V and J genes are TRBV19 and TRBJ2-1, with 12 positions matching TRBD1. V gave up 5 bases and J gave up 9 bases; unmatched junction bases: 8. Per germline, CDR1 LNHDA and CDR2 SQIVND (reference sequence). The CDR3 runs 15 residues. The CDR3 coding sequence is TGTGCCAGTAGTCGGGACAGGGGGCTTGTCGGTGAGCAGTTCTTC. Protein product: CASSRDRGLVGEQFF.

CDR3 DNA sequence: TGTGCCAGCAGCCTTAGGACAGGGGGGTACCAAGAGACCCAGTACTTC. Translation gives CASSLRTGGYQETQYF. The rearrangement uses TRBV3-1 (or the pseudogene TRBV3-2) and TRBJ2-5; the match to TRBD1 covers 10 bases. Germline CDR1 is LGHDT and CDR2 is YNNKEL (reference sequence). Unmatched junction bases numbered 5, after V lost 4 bases and J lost 0 bases. This CDR3 comprises 16 residues.